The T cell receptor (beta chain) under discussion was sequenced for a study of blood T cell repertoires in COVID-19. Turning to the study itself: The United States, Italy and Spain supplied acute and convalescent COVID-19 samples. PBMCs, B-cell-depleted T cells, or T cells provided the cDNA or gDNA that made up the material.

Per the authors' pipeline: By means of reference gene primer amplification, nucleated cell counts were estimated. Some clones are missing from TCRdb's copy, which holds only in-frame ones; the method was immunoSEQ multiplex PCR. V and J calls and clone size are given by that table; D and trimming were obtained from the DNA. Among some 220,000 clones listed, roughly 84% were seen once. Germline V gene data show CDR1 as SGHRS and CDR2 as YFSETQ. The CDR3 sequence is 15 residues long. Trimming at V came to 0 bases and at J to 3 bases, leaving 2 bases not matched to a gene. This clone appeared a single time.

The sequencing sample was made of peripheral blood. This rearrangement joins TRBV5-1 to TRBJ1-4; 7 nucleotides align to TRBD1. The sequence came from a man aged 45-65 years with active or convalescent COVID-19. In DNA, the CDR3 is TGCGCCAGCAGCTTGGAAACAGGGGCTAATGAAAAACTGTTTTTT. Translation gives CASSLETGANEKLFF.